This T cell receptor beta chain was found in a study of CD8+CD57+ T cells in acquired aplastic anemia. Findings and limits, study-wide: In common between the patients and the controls were twenty-nine CD8+ CDR3 sequences.

About this clonotype itself: Its antigen is still unknown. One end of the junction is discordant with germline, which a read error may explain.

The template used for profiling TCR beta VDJ and CDR3 was genomic DNA. One entry per CDR3 protein results from TCRdb running MiXCR on the reads. The sample has over 250,000 distinct CDR3 sequences, 56% seen once; the top ten hold under 1.5%. Sequencing was done on patients that had shown CD8+CD57+ cell expansion by flow cytometry. Blood was sampled before the patients had received any therapy. This sequence was found in a human donor with aplastic anemia. The material sequenced was sorted CD4+, CD8+, or CD8+CD57+ T cells (not recorded which) from PBMCs.

CDR3 protein: CASSQDGQETDF. For the CDR3, the DNA is TGTGCCAGCAGCCAAGATGGACAGGAGACGGACTTC. The chain links TRBV4-2 to TRBJ2-5, with TRBD1 identical over 7 bases. The CDR3 loop spans 12 amino acids. Germline loops: CDR1 LGHNA, CDR2 YNFKEQ.